This T cell receptor beta chain was sequenced during a study of cytomegalovirus exposure and HLA in healthy donors. PCR employed 60 Vbeta and 13 Jbeta primers. The assay was immunoSEQ multiplex PCR, and TCRdb's table has in-frame clones only and misses some. Of about 150,000 clones in the sample, approximately 82% were seen once. This TCR was sampled from a man younger than 30 in good health and CMV-seropositive. Sample: PBMCs.

Here the CDR3 DNA reads TGTGCCAGCAGCGAACAACTAGAGCTCTACGAGCAGTACTTC. Amino acids: CASSEQLELYEQYF. The V and J genes are TRBV7-8 and TRBJ2-7; a weak D match, TRBD2 (5 bases). CDR1 and CDR2 (germline): SGHVS, FQNEAQ. Trimming removed 5 bases at V and 3 bases at J, with 14 bases between. The CDR3 is 14 amino acids.